What follows are 6 T cell receptor beta chains derived from one specimen sequenced in a study of T cell changes during pregnancy in multiple sclerosis. TCRdb keeps only in-frame clones here, not all; method: immunoSEQ multiplex PCR. The profile shows approximately 47,000 clones, around 90% of them singletons. The material sequenced was peripheral blood, taken in the first trimester of pregnancy. These receptors all come from a female donor with multiple sclerosis, enrolled in a pregnancy study.

V gene TRBV4-3 combines with J gene TRBJ2-1; possibly TRBD2 for D (6 bases). Germline V gene sequence: CDR1 LGHNA, CDR2 YSLEER. V was trimmed by 0 bases and J by 6 bases, leaving 18 bases between them. The CDR3 is 17 residues long. CDR3 in amino acids: CASSQEGGRAGTNEQFF. The DNA of the CDR3 is TGCGCCAGCAGCCAAGAGGGGGGTAGGGCGGGGACCAATGAGCAGTTCTTC.

CDR3 in amino acids: CASSLEALAGTPTQYF. CDR3 nucleotides: TGTGCCAGCAGCTTGGAGGCACTAGCGGGGACTCCTACGCAGTATTTT. The chain combines TRBV5-4 with TRBJ2-3; TRBD2 matches at 10 bases. The CDR3 runs to 16 residues. The ends lost 0 bases at V and 8 bases at J; junction bases unmatched: 9. Germline assignment: CDR1 SGHNT and CDR2 YYREEE (reference sequence).

The chain employs TRBV5-8 and TRBJ2-1, with D perhaps TRBD1 (6 bases). This CDR3 spans 15 amino acids. The V end lost 4 bases, the J end lost 7 bases, and 18 bases lay between the germline ends. CDR1 is SGHTS and CDR2 is YDEGEE in the germline V gene. CDR3 region: CASSPEQGWNNEQFF. The CDR3 bases are TGTGCCAGCAGCCCGGAACAGGGTTGGAATAATGAGCAGTTCTTC.

There are a few counts of this clone. CDR3 protein: CARRGQGYEQYF. CDR3 nucleotides: TGTGCCAGAAGGGGACAGGGGTACGAGCAGTACTTC. The chain links TRBV18 to TRBJ2-7; TRBD1 matches at 10 bases. The CDR3 spans 12 residues. Germline V gene lookup returns CDR1 KGHSH and CDR2 LQKENI. The ends lost 9 bases at V and 4 bases at J; junction bases unmatched: 3.

The CDR3 here is CAISGPLASDTQYF. The CDR3 DNA reads TGTGCCATCAGTGGGCCGCTAGCGTCAGATACGCAGTATTTT. The gene calls are TRBV10-3 and TRBJ2-3; TRBD2 is a possible D gene (6 bases). CDR1 and CDR2 (germline): ENHRY, SYGVKD. The V end lost 4 bases, the J end lost 4 bases, and 12 bases lay between the germline ends. The CDR3 has 14 residues.

This clone was detected only a few times. This sequence joins TRBV6-5 and TRBJ1-3; D is unclear. CDR1 is MNHEY and CDR2 is SVGAGI in the germline V gene. Trimming cost V 8 bases and J 2 bases, with 4 bases left between them. There are 11 residues in the CDR3. As DNA, the CDR3 is TGTGCCAGCTCCACTGGAAACACCATATATTTT. This codes for CASSTGNTIYF.